These T cell receptor beta chains were read from a single sample in a study of CD8 T cells in Susac syndrome. TCRdb re-derived calls from the immunoSEQ multiplex PCR reads in MiXCR, one entry per CDR3 protein. Seen here are under 200,000 distinct CDR3 sequences, approximately 95% observed once, and the top ten hold 0.15% to 0.2%. Input material: CD8+ T cells from PBMCs. These receptors came from a human donor with multiple sclerosis. Both conserved end residues are part of each CDR3. Each record gives: clone size, V gene, J gene, D gene, CDR3 protein, CDR3 DNA. The D gene is left open where the match is weak. Size tells how often a clone was seen (once, few, many) or the class of an expanded clone, and some rows leave it out.

-	TRBV9	TRBJ1-2	TRBD1	CASSGSRDRAYGYTF	TGTGCCAGCAGCGGATCCCGGGACAGGGCCTATGGCTACACCTTC
-	TRBV3-1	TRBJ2-3	-	CASSQENGGETDTQYF	TGTGCCAGCAGCCAAGAAAACGGGGGAGAAACAGATACGCAGTATTTT
once	TRBV20-1	TRBJ2-7	-	CSATLDRGDEQYF	TGCAGTGCTACTTTAGACAGAGGGGACGAGCAGTACTTC
-	TRBV19	TRBJ1-5	TRBD1	CASSTLTGTFSNQPQHF	TGTGCCAGTAGTACACTGACAGGGACCTTCAGCAATCAGCCCCAGCATTTT
-	TRBV7-9	TRBJ2-4	TRBD2	CASSPPSGNGIQYF	TGTGCCAGCAGCCCCCCGAGCGGGAACGGCATTCAGTACTTC
-	TRBV2	TRBJ2-7	-	CASSGLADRRSYEQYF	TGTGCCAGCAGTGGTTTGGCAGATAGACGAAGCTACGAGCAGTACTTC
-	TRBV29-1	TRBJ2-3	TRBD2	CSVPPLLAGPTDTQYF	TGCAGCGTCCCCCCACTCCTAGCGGGCCCCACAGATACGCAGTATTTT
-	TRBV28	TRBJ2-1	TRBD2	CASTRTSGDNEQFF	TGTGCCAGCACCCGGACTAGCGGCGACAATGAGCAGTTCTTC
-	TRBV27	TRBJ2-1	-	CASSLSRDNEQFF	TGTGCCAGCAGTTTATCGAGGGACAATGAGCAGTTCTTC
-	TRBV20-1	TRBJ2-7	TRBD2	CSARLAGGASYEQYF	TGCAGTGCTAGATTAGCGGGAGGCGCCTCCTACGAGCAGTACTTC
-	TRBV9	TRBJ2-1	TRBD2	CASSVVGGRAQFF	TGTGCCAGCAGCGTAGTGGGCGGGAGGGCCCAGTTCTTC
-	TRBV7-9	TRBJ2-1	-	CASSPLLATIWDEQFF	TGTGCCAGCAGCCCGCTCCTAGCGACCATCTGGGATGAGCAGTTCTTC